The present T cell receptor (beta chain) was sequenced within a study of blood T cells in healthy people across ages (dated by TCRdb to the mid-2010s). In the study overall: In model experiments, roughly one uniquely barcoded TCR beta cDNA molecule per two T cells was captured by template switching. Donors were grouped into four age groups: young (average roughly 17 years), middle-aged (about 40), aged (roughly 67) and long-lived (over 80). The study analyzed two additional independent replicas of 1 million unique cDNA reads from the same blood draw for two donors, one aged 18 to 30 and one aged 80 or older. To track age-related changes in TCR beta repertoire diversity, the study relied on deep sequencing normalized with unique cDNA molecular identifiers. Donors of different ages were randomly distributed across sequencing lanes to avoid experimental bias.

The method was 5' RACE. The sequencing machine was an Illumina HiSeq 2500. A second PCR of about 6 to 11 cycles was run with a J-beta primer mix and a sample-barcoded 5' primer. Each TCR beta cDNA molecule received a unique molecular identifier from a template-switch 5' adaptor carrying 12 random nucleotides. At least 2.5 million CDR3-containing paired-end reads were obtained from each sample. First-strand cDNA synthesis was performed from all RNA using the Mint cDNA synthesis kit, with priming by a TRBC-specific oligonucleotide. Following uracil-DNA glycosylase treatment, a first 18-cycle PCR with universal primers M1SS and BC2_uni_R was performed on all cDNA. Regarding the original processing steps: For normalization, 1 million high-quality reads, each with a distinct molecular identifier, were randomly selected from each sample. Instead of being binned into consensus sequences, reads with shared molecular identifiers were discarded. MiTCR, with a Q25 quality threshold and the strictest error-elimination algorithm, was used for CDR3 identification, clonotype clustering and error correction. Lower-bound total TCR beta diversity was estimated with a nonparametric unseen species model using Euler transformation. The public reads were reanalyzed by TCRdb: fastp trimming at Q25, MiXCR alignment, in-frame beta chains only. CDR3 protein sequences are deduplicated, and each keeps its most common genes and DNA. The V and J calls shown here were made by TCRdb, not taken from the authors' results. The sample records roughly 2 million distinct CDR3 sequences, about 50% of which are singletons. Jointly, the top ten make up roughly 2.1% of the sample.

The 39 donors, aged about 6 to 95 years, were systemically healthy Caucasian individuals from Russia. Around 10 milliliters of peripheral blood were drawn from each donor into EDTA-treated Vacutainer tubes. PBMCs were isolated by Ficoll-Paque density-gradient centrifugation, with at least 6 million obtained per sample. Total RNA was extracted from PBMCs with Trizol reagent, with at least 6 micrograms obtained per sample. Naive CD45RAhigh/CD27high T cell percentages were measured by flow cytometry on a PBMC aliquot from every donor. Results the study describes overall, beyond this receptor: A strong correlation was found between observed TCR beta diversity and the percentage of naive T cells measured by flow cytometry. Estimates of total diversity based on one million sequenced T cells were regarded as lower bounds and as underestimates. Because the CMV infection status of the donors was unknown, age-related changes in expanded clonotypes may potentially have been confounded. Conclusive comparison of naive and antigen-experienced compartments was prevented by the profiling of bulk unsorted PBMCs. Compared with the aged group, the long-lived group had more naive CD4+ T cells, fewer expanded clones and increased TCR diversity, suggesting age selection. As age increased, observed TCR beta diversity per million T cells dropped in a roughly linear way, and a significant reduction was already evident by age 40.

On this clonotype: Its antigen remains unidentified. No much larger clone is present one base from it, and per-base qualities are unavailable.

This sequence was found in a woman in her thirties or forties in good health. Sequenced sample: blood.

The CDR3: CASSEPGETYEQYF. The base sequence is TGTGCCAGCAGTGAGCCCGGCGAAACGTACGAGCAGTACTTC. The receptor chain draws on TRBV6-1 and TRBJ2-7; the D gene remains uncertain. V was cut back by 3 bases and J by 4 bases, leaving a gap of 13 bases between them. CDR1 and CDR2, looked up from the germline V gene, are MNHNS and SASEGT. Counted from cysteine to phenylalanine, this CDR3 has 14 amino acids. Left in the record is the CDR3 DNA by itself, 42 bases read in frame from the first base.